The 24 T cell receptor beta chains below were found in one sample sequenced in a study of glioma-infiltrating T cells after dendritic cell vaccination. Profiled with immunoSEQ multiplex PCR; TCRdb holds only in-frame clones, not every one. The sample has 90,000 to 100,000 clones, approximately 81% seen once; the top ten hold about 6.5%. The specimen was blood, collected before dendritic cell vaccination. The receptors derive from a human donor with glioblastoma.

This sequence joins TRBV30 and TRBJ2-7; 9 bases line up with TRBD1. The germline V gene has CDR1 GTSNPN and CDR2 SVGIG (reference sequence). Trimming removed 5 bases from V and 6 bases from J; junction bases left unmatched: 8. The CDR3 length is 13 residues. CDR3 residues: CAWSGTGNGEQYF. CDR3 nucleotides: TGTGCCTGGTCCGGGACAGGGAACGGCGAGCAGTACTTC.

The V and J genes are TRBV5-1 and TRBJ1-6, with 8 bases fitting TRBD1. V shed 4 bases, J shed 7 bases, and the junction held 4 bases outside the gene matches. The CDR3 runs to 14 residues. Germline values: CDR1 SGHRS, CDR2 YFSETQ. The CDR3 reads CASSPDRANSPLHF. CDR3 nucleotide sequence: TGCGCCAGCAGCCCGGACAGGGCCAATTCACCCCTCCACTTT.

This clone was observed a single time. The V and J genes are TRBV4-2 and TRBJ2-5; 7 positions agree with TRBD2. J was trimmed by 0 bases and V by 5 bases; bases with no gene match: 12. From germline, CDR1 is LGHNA and CDR2 YNFKEQ. The CDR3 has 17 amino acids. The CDR3 DNA follows: TGTGCCAGCAGCATCGCCAGCGGGATGGGCGACCAAGAGACCCAGTACTTC. Amino acids: CASSIASGMGDQETQYF.

This clone was found a few times. The rearrangement uses TRBV10-3 and TRBJ1-3; D is perhaps TRBD1 (6 bases). CDR3 length equals 14 residues. Trimming took off 1 base at V and 2 bases at J, with 6 bases between the two ends. Looked up from germline, CDR1 is ENHRY and CDR2 is SYGVKD. The CDR3 nucleotides are TGTGCCATCAGTGAGTACAGGGCTGGAAACACCATATATTTT. Protein sequence: CAISEYRAGNTIYF.

The chain couples TRBV19 to TRBJ1-1, with 7 bases that match TRBD1. CDR1 LNHDA and CDR2 SQIVND come from the germline V gene (reference sequence). With V trimmed by 3 bases and J by 3 bases, 7 bases remained unmatched. The length of the CDR3 is 15 residues. The CDR3 reads CASSMRGRGDTEAFF. CDR3 DNA: TGTGCCAGTAGTATGAGAGGCAGGGGGGACACTGAAGCTTTCTTT.

The V and J genes are TRBV7-3 and TRBJ2-3; maybe TRBD2 (6 bases). Germline V lookup: CDR1 SGHTA, CDR2 FQGTGA. V lost 5 bases and J lost 2, with 17 bases in between. The CDR3 is made up of 16 amino acids. In DNA form, the CDR3 reads TGTGCCAGCAGCCCCAAGGGCGGGATTTTCACAGATACGCAGTATTTT. Residues: CASSPKGGIFTDTQYF.

CDR3 in amino acids: CASSQVRLAPQPTFTDTQYF. In DNA form, the CDR3 reads TGTGCCAGCAGCCAAGTCCGACTAGCGCCCCAACCTACCTTCACAGATACGCAGTATTTT. This chain uses TRBV4-2 with TRBJ2-3; 8 bases line up with TRBD2. The V gene's germline CDR1 is LGHNA and CDR2 YNFKEQ. The CDR3 contains 20 residues. The ends lost 1 base at V and 2 bases at J; junction bases unmatched: 17.

The rearrangement joins TRBV2 to TRBJ1-2; possibly TRBD1 for D (6 bases). Germline V lookup: CDR1 SNHLY, CDR2 FYNNEI. The CDR3 consists of 13 residues. Trimming removed 6 bases from V and 1 base from J, with 9 bases in between. The CDR3 here is CASSRQDNYGYTF. Written as DNA, the CDR3 is TGTGCCAGCAGCAGACAGGATAACTATGGCTACACCTTC.

DNA of the CDR3: TGTGCCAGCTCACCCCCGGGACTAGCGACAGGGGAGCTGTTTTTT. It translates to CASSPPGLATGELFF. The chain employs TRBV18 and TRBJ2-2; 10 nucleotides line up with TRBD2. V lost 3 bases, J lost 8 bases, and 6 bases stayed unmatched. Germline V CDR1 and CDR2: KGHSH, LQKENI. The CDR3 loop spans 15 amino acids.

Here the CDR3 DNA reads TGTGCCAGCATCGCAAGGGACAGGGGGCACACCGGGGAGCTGTTTTTT. Protein product: CASIARDRGHTGELFF. This chain joins TRBV7-9 and TRBJ2-2; 12 bases fit TRBD1. With 7 bases clipped from V and 3 bases from J, the junction kept 6 bases outside the gene matches. The CDR3 contains 16 residues. Germline CDR1 and CDR2: SEHNR and FQNEAQ (reference sequence).

The table lists this clone with a count of one. CDR3 sequence (DNA): TGTGCCAGCAGCCCTTGGGGGAGGGCCTACAATGAGCAGTTCTTC. Translation gives CASSPWGRAYNEQFF. This rearrangement joins TRBV9 to TRBJ2-1, with TRBD2 matching over 7 bases. The V segment lost 4 bases and the J segment 2 bases; nucleotides outside the gene matches: 6. Germline CDR1 reads SGDLS; CDR2 reads YYNGEE. There are 15 residues in the CDR3.

This chain links TRBV7-3 with TRBJ1-1; the D gene is possibly TRBD1 (6 bases). V was cut by 4 bases and J by 0 bases, with 9 bases left in between. CDR1 is SGHTA and CDR2 is FQGTGA in the germline V gene. This CDR3 region has 14 residues. The DNA for the CDR3 is TGTGCCAGCAGCTACGGGGGGCTGAACACTGAAGCTTTCTTT. Its translation: CASSYGGLNTEAFF.

The chain is built from TRBV5-4 and TRBJ2-5, with D hard to call. Trimming left V 0 bases short and J 2 bases short, with 5 bases between. This CDR3 has 13 amino acids. Germline V gives CDR1 SGHNT, CDR2 YYREEE (reference sequence). The CDR3 DNA sequence: TGTGCCAGCAGCTTGGTCAGGCAAGAGACCCAGTACTTC. Amino acid sequence: CASSLVRQETQYF.

The chain carries TRBV2 and TRBJ1-4; TRBD1 matches at 8 bases. Looked up from germline, CDR1 is SNHLY and CDR2 is FYNNEI. The J segment lost 5 bases and the V segment lost 6 bases, leaving 8 bases of the junction unmatched. This CDR3 is 15 amino acids long. For the CDR3, the DNA is TGTGCCAGCAGGGGCACAGGGGGTTGGAATGAAAAACTGTTTTTT. The encoded protein is CASRGTGGWNEKLFF.

The chain recombines TRBV9 with TRBJ1-4, with TRBD1 matching 9 bases. The V gene end was trimmed by 6 bases and the J gene end by 8 bases; junction bases not matched to a gene: 8. Germline V gives CDR1 SGDLS, CDR2 YYNGEE. This CDR3 region has 14 residues. The CDR3, as DNA: TGTGCCAGCAACACCGGGACAGGGTACGAAAAACTGTTTTTT. The encoded protein is CASNTGTGYEKLFF.

V and J are TRBV7-2 and TRBJ2-1; D ambiguous. Germline assignment: CDR1 SGHTA and CDR2 FQGNSA. Trimming pared 4 bases from V and 6 bases from J, leaving 10 bases between. The CDR3 sequence is 13 residues long. The CDR3 region is CASSSRRSNEQFF. The DNA for the CDR3 is TGTGCCAGCAGCTCCCGTCGCAGCAATGAGCAGTTCTTC.

The chain is built from TRBV27 and TRBJ2-3; 11 bases match TRBD2. The CDR3 extends over 18 amino acids. Looked up from germline, CDR1 is MNHEY and CDR2 is SMNVEV (reference sequence). V lost 5 bases to trimming and J lost 1 base; unmatched junction nucleotides: 11. Written as DNA, the CDR3 is TGTGCCAGCAGTCGGAGACTAGCGGGGACCCTCGGCACAGATACGCAGTATTTT. It codes for CASSRRLAGTLGTDTQYF.

V is TRBV28 and J is TRBJ2-1; 8 nucleotides line up with TRBD1. CDR3 length: 14 amino acids. V shed 6 bases, J shed 2 bases, and the junction held 3 bases outside the gene matches. In germline, CDR1 is MDHEN, CDR2 SYDVKM. The CDR3, as DNA: TGTGCCAGCAGACCGACAGGGGCCTACAATGAGCAGTTCTTC. This sequence encodes CASRPTGAYNEQFF.

The chain employs TRBV6-6 and TRBJ2-1, with D possibly being TRBD1 (6 bases). The CDR3 is made up of 12 amino acids. The V end was cut by 6 bases, the J end by 12 bases, with 15 bases between. In germline, CDR1 is MNHNY, CDR2 SVGAGI (reference sequence). The CDR3 DNA reads TGTGCCAGCAGCTTTCAGGGGATGGGGCAGTTCTTC. This gives the protein CASSFQGMGQFF.

The chain has TRBV2 and TRBJ1-2; D is possibly TRBD1 (6 bases). V shed 6 bases and J shed 1 base, with 12 bases lying between them. CDR1 and CDR2 (germline): SNHLY, FYNNEI. CDR3 size: 14 residues. This CDR3 is CASRLPGVNYGYTF. Here the CDR3 DNA reads TGTGCCAGCAGACTCCCAGGGGTTAACTATGGCTACACCTTC.

The chain's CDR3 is CASSLGYGQIYEQYF. In DNA form, the CDR3 reads TGCGCCAGCAGCTTGGGTTATGGACAGATCTACGAGCAGTACTTC. This chain links TRBV5-1 with TRBJ2-7; D may be TRBD1 (6 bases). The CDR3 runs 15 residues. The germline V and J ends were trimmed by 0 bases and 3 bases, with 13 bases remaining between them. Germline CDR1 reads SGHRS; CDR2 reads YFSETQ.

This chain joins TRBV6-6 and TRBJ1-3; the D is unclear. The germline V and J ends were trimmed by 6 bases and 4 bases, with 13 bases remaining between them. Germline V gene data show CDR1 as MNHNY and CDR2 as SVGAGI (reference sequence). The CDR3 extends over 14 amino acids. The CDR3 sequence: CASSPILRGNTIYF. As DNA, the CDR3 is TGTGCCAGCAGCCCCATTTTACGGGGAAACACCATATATTTT.

The count of this clone is one. The chain is built from TRBV6-5 and TRBJ1-1; no definite D call. The germline CDR1 and CDR2 sequences are MNHEY and SVGAGI. V lost 5 bases and J lost 0, with 7 bases in between. This CDR3 is built from 13 residues. CDR3 sequence (DNA): TGTGCCAGCAGTCCCAGATTGAACACTGAAGCTTTCTTT. Translating it yields CASSPRLNTEAFF.

This chain connects TRBV6-5 to TRBJ2-2; D uncertain. V lost 1 base, J lost 0 bases, and 9 bases lay in between. The CDR3 length is 16 residues. The germline CDR1 and CDR2 sequences are MNHEY and SVGAGI. As DNA, the CDR3 is TGTGCCAGCAGTTACTTCTATCAAGCGAACACCGGGGAGCTGTTTTTT. Its protein product is CASSYFYQANTGELFF.